The 6 T cell receptor beta chains given below trace back to one sample, sequenced in a study of blood T cell repertoires in COVID-19. Assay used: immunoSEQ multiplex PCR; TCRdb lists only in-frame clones, some missing. The top ten hold about 12% of the sample, which has approximately 440,000 clones, around 88% seen once. What was sequenced was peripheral blood. These receptors were collected from a woman aged 45-65 years with COVID-19, enrolled during active disease.

A single count supports this clone. The V call is TRBV30, the J call TRBJ1-2; the D gene is possibly TRBD1 (5 bases). With 0 bases removed from V and 2 bases from J, the gap between germline ends came to 7 bases. The CDR3 loop spans 13 amino acids. Germline loops: CDR1 GTSNPN, CDR2 SVGIG (reference sequence). In DNA form, the CDR3 reads TGTGCCTGGAGTGTCAGGGTGAACTATGGCTACACCTTC. It codes for CAWSVRVNYGYTF.

This chain uses TRBV5-1 with TRBJ1-3; D possibly corresponds to TRBD1 (5 bases). This CDR3 spans 14 amino acids. The V end was cut by 3 bases, the J end by 0 bases, with 7 bases between. Germline V CDR1 and CDR2: SGHRS, YFSETQ. CDR3 loop: CASSSTVSGNTIYF. The CDR3 DNA reads as TGCGCCAGCAGCTCGACAGTCTCTGGAAACACCATATATTTT.

This clone appeared once. The chain joins TRBV19 to TRBJ2-3, with 7 bases aligning to TRBD2. The CDR3 is 14 residues long. Trimming took 5 bases from V and 6 from J; bases not matched to a gene: 8. The germline CDR1 and CDR2 sequences are LNHDA and SQIVND (reference sequence). The chain's CDR3 is CASSRRDGRDTQYF. DNA of the CDR3: TGTGCCAGTAGTCGGCGGGACGGGAGGGATACGCAGTATTTT.

This chain links TRBV7-8 with TRBJ1-1; D not certain. Germline CDR1 is SGHVS and CDR2 is FQNEAQ. The length of the CDR3 is 14 residues. The V end was cut by 5 bases, the J end by 3 bases, with 13 bases between. Here the CDR3 DNA reads TGTGCCAGCAGCCTGGGTGGCCGGGACACTGAAGCTTTCTTT. Translation gives CASSLGGRDTEAFF.

The CDR3 DNA reads as TGTGCCAGCAGTTCACCAGGCTCTGGCCATCAGCCCCAGCATTTT. Amino acids: CASSSPGSGHQPQHF. This chain joins TRBV27 and TRBJ1-5; no definite D call. Trimming cost V 4 bases and J 5 bases, with 15 bases left between them. This CDR3 region has 15 residues. The germline gives CDR1 MNHEY, CDR2 SMNVEV (reference sequence).

The CDR3 reads CASSSRLAGGPLGDTQYF. The CDR3 DNA sequence: TGTGCCAGCAGCTCCCGACTAGCGGGGGGGCCCTTAGGAGATACGCAGTATTTT. The V gene is TRBV7-9, the J gene TRBJ2-3, with 14 bases that match TRBD2. The CDR3 loop spans 18 amino acids. Germline lookup yields CDR1 SEHNR and CDR2 FQNEAQ (reference sequence). With 4 bases clipped from V and 5 bases from J, the junction kept 11 bases outside the gene matches.